The 27 T cell receptor beta chains given below trace back to one sample, sequenced in a study of OX40 agonist ivuxolimab in advanced cancers. Produced via immunoSEQ multiplex PCR; TCRdb's table is partial and in-frame only. Among roughly 25,000 clones, approximately 80% were seen once, and the ten largest hold approximately 2%. This specimen consisted of CD4+ or CD8+ T cells sorted from blood, obtained in a trial of the OX40 agonist ivuxolimab. The receptors come from an adult with an advanced solid tumor such as melanoma, head and neck, liver or kidney cancer.

This sequence joins TRBV29-1 and TRBJ2-7; 7 bases are shared with TRBD1. CDR3 length: 11 residues. Germline V gene data show CDR1 as SQVTM and CDR2 as ANQGSEA. V was clipped by 7 bases and J by 3 bases; unmatched bases: 3. The CDR3 sequence: CSGGQNYEQYF. DNA of the CDR3: TGCAGCGGGGGACAGAACTACGAGCAGTACTTC.

The chain couples TRBV12-5 to TRBJ2-3, with 11 bases lining up with TRBD2. Trimming cost V 5 bases and J 2 bases; bases outside gene matches: 6. The CDR3 spans 16 residues. Germline-derived CDR1 and CDR2 are LGHNT and FRNRAP. CDR3 region: CASGPGTSGFTDTQYF. The CDR3 DNA reads as TGTGCTAGTGGTCCGGGGACTAGCGGTTTCACAGATACGCAGTATTTT.

The rearrangement links TRBV2 to TRBJ2-1, with D possibly being TRBD1 or TRBD2 (6 bases each). The germline V gene has CDR1 SNHLY and CDR2 FYNNEI. CDR3 length equals 11 residues. The V and J ends lost 1 base and 16 bases respectively, with 11 bases between them. The CDR3 DNA reads as TGTGCCAGCAGTGAAGTATCCGGGGGCTTCTTC. It codes for CASSEVSGGFF.

V gene TRBV2 combines with J gene TRBJ2-2; 7 bases agree with TRBD2. V was pared by 7 bases and J by 7 bases, with 6 bases of the junction left unmatched. There are 13 residues in the CDR3. Germline V gene sequence: CDR1 SNHLY, CDR2 FYNNEI. The CDR3 DNA reads as TGTGCCAGCACGGGGGGAGTGGGCGGGGAGCTGTTTTTT. Translating it yields CASTGGVGGELFF.

The J gene is TRBJ1-2, the V gene TRBV28; 9 bases line up with TRBD1. V lost 6 bases and J lost 5; bases outside the gene matches: 7. The V gene's germline CDR1 is MDHEN and CDR2 SYDVKM. The CDR3 loop spans 14 amino acids. CDR3 in DNA: TGTGCCAGCAGGGGGACAGGGTTGGAGTATGGCTACACCTTC. It codes for CASRGTGLEYGYTF.

The chain is built from TRBV6-6 and TRBJ2-7; 8 bases are shared with TRBD2. Germline lookup yields CDR1 MNHNY and CDR2 SVGAGI (reference sequence). V was pared by 6 bases and J by 0 bases, with 4 bases of the junction left unmatched. The CDR3 extends over 14 amino acids. This CDR3 is CASRSGTSSYEQYF. In DNA form, the CDR3 reads TGTGCCAGCAGGTCCGGGACTAGCTCCTACGAGCAGTACTTC.

The V and J genes are TRBV7-6 and TRBJ2-1, with 10 positions matching TRBD1. V shed 1 base, J shed 6 bases, and the junction held 6 bases outside the gene matches. This CDR3 has 16 amino acids. The V gene's germline CDR1 is SGHVS and CDR2 FNYEAQ. For the CDR3, the DNA is TGTGCCAGCAGCTTAGTCCCCGGGACAGGGGCCAATGAGCAGTTCTTC. Protein product: CASSLVPGTGANEQFF.

The chain links TRBV30 to TRBJ2-7; TRBD2 aligns across 10 bases. CDR1 and CDR2 from the germline V gene are GTSNPN and SVGIG (reference sequence). The J segment lost 3 bases and the V segment lost 2 bases, leaving 7 bases of the junction unmatched. This CDR3 is built from 15 residues. For the CDR3, the DNA is TGTGCCTGGAGTTCCCTAGCGGGGGATCTCTACGAGCAGTACTTC. This gives the protein CAWSSLAGDLYEQYF.

This clone was found a few times. The CDR3 sequence is CASSEWVGETFANYGYTF. The CDR3 DNA follows: TGTGCCAGCAGTGAATGGGTAGGGGAGACTTTCGCTAACTATGGCTACACCTTC. The chain couples TRBV6-1 to TRBJ1-2; perhaps TRBD1 as D (5 bases). Trimming pared 2 bases from V and 0 bases from J, leaving 19 bases between. Germline V gene data show CDR1 as MNHNS and CDR2 as SASEGT. This CDR3 is built from 18 residues.

This chain joins TRBV14 and TRBJ2-1, with a possible D match to TRBD1 (6 bases). Trimming took off 5 bases at V and 0 bases at J, with 11 bases between the two ends. The germline V gene encodes CDR1 SGHDN and CDR2 FVKESK. The CDR3 covers 15 residues. CDR3 coding DNA: TGTGCCAGCAGCGACAGGTTGAGCTCCTACAATGAGCAGTTCTTC. This sequence encodes CASSDRLSSYNEQFF.

In this sample, this clone turned up a few times. The gene calls are TRBV7-9 and TRBJ1-4, with D possibly TRBD1 on 6 matching bases. V was shortened by 5 bases and J by 0 bases, with 13 bases between the two germline ends. The CDR3 has 16 amino acids. CDR1 and CDR2 from the germline V gene are SEHNR and FQNEAQ (reference sequence). The DNA for the CDR3 is TGTGCCAGCAGCACCGGGACAACGACAACTAATGAAAAACTGTTTTTT. This sequence encodes CASSTGTTTTNEKLFF. Full variable domain (outside the CDR3, taken from reference TRBV7-9 and TRBJ1-4): DTGVSQNPRHKITKRGQNVTFRCDPISEHNRLYWYRQTLGQGPEFLTYFQNEAQLEKSRLLSDRFSAERPKGSFSTLEIQRTEQGDSAMYLCASSTGTTTTNEKLFFGSGTQLSVL.

The rearrangement links TRBV5-1 to TRBJ1-3, with D unresolved. This CDR3 comprises 14 residues. V shed 1 base and J shed 7 bases, with 12 bases lying between them. Germline V gives CDR1 SGHRS, CDR2 YFSETQ. The CDR3 sequence is CASSLNTERNTIYF. As DNA, the CDR3 is TGCGCCAGCAGCTTGAACACCGAGAGGAACACCATATATTTT.

V is TRBV4-2 and J is TRBJ2-2; TRBD2 matches 9 bases. V lost 6 bases and J lost 1; bases outside the gene matches: 3. From germline, CDR1 is LGHNA and CDR2 YNFKEQ. The CDR3 contains 15 residues. This chain's CDR3 is CASRKLAGNTGELFF. CDR3 DNA sequence: TGTGCCAGCAGGAAACTAGCGGGGAACACCGGGGAGCTGTTTTTT.

This rearrangement joins TRBV11-3 to TRBJ2-3, with D hard to call. This CDR3 contains 14 residues. Between the trimmed V and J ends, which lost 5 bases and 4 bases, there was a span of 13 bases. Germline V CDR1 and CDR2: SGHNT, YENEEA. The CDR3 region has the DNA TGTGCCAGCAGCAAACCTGGGGTCGCAGATACGCAGTATTTT. Protein sequence: CASSKPGVADTQYF.

The J gene is TRBJ2-5, the V gene TRBV6-1, with D perhaps TRBD1 or TRBD2 (5 bases each). Trimming left V 6 bases short and J 4 bases short, with 18 bases between. CDR3 length: 15 residues. In germline, CDR1 is MNHNS, CDR2 SASEGT. The CDR3 loop is CASSGRDQRGETQYF. In DNA, the CDR3 is TGTGCCAGCAGCGGAAGGGACCAGCGAGGAGAGACCCAGTACTTC.

This clone occurred once. This chain connects TRBV6-5 to TRBJ2-3, with 7 bases aligning to TRBD1. This CDR3 has 14 amino acids. Germline values: CDR1 MNHEY, CDR2 SVGAGI. J gave up 3 bases and V 5 bases, and 5 bases lay outside the gene matches. CDR3 nucleotide sequence: TGTGCCAGCAGTCTACAGGGGATAACAGATACGCAGTATTTT. Protein product: CASSLQGITDTQYF.

V gene TRBV7-2 combines with J gene TRBJ2-3; D not certain. Germline lookup yields CDR1 SGHTA and CDR2 FQGNSA. CDR3 length equals 15 residues. V shed 2 bases and J shed 3 bases, with 12 bases lying between them. The CDR3 DNA follows: TGTGCCAGCAGCTTACAGTCTAGGAGAACAGATACGCAGTATTTT. Protein sequence: CASSLQSRRTDTQYF.

CDR3 amino acids: CASSPGGVGQTTTKQYF. Here the CDR3 DNA reads TGTGCCAGCAGCCCAGGGGGTGTCGGGCAGACAACTACGAAGCAGTACTTC. The gene calls are TRBV5-4 and TRBJ2-7; 7 nucleotides agree with TRBD1. The germline V gene encodes CDR1 SGHNT and CDR2 YYREEE (reference sequence). The CDR3 covers 17 residues. V lost 4 bases, J lost 8 bases, and 21 bases stayed unmatched.

J is TRBJ1-2 and V is TRBV27, with TRBD1 matching over 7 bases. The germline V gene encodes CDR1 MNHEY and CDR2 SMNVEV (reference sequence). The CDR3 spans 13 residues. V gave up 3 bases and J gave up 8 bases; unmatched junction bases: 6. The CDR3 loop is CASSFTGVGGYTF. Written as DNA, the CDR3 is TGTGCCAGCAGTTTTACAGGGGTAGGGGGCTACACCTTC.

A few counts support this clone. This chain joins TRBV6-1 and TRBJ1-2; 12 positions agree with TRBD1. From germline, CDR1 is MNHNS and CDR2 SASEGT. With 6 bases clipped from V and 8 bases from J, the junction kept 7 bases outside the gene matches. The CDR3 length is 14 residues. The CDR3 loop reads CASRGDRGRLGYTF. CDR3 nucleotide sequence: TGTGCCAGCAGAGGGGACAGGGGGCGCCTCGGCTACACCTTC.

The rearrangement uses TRBV7-3 and TRBJ2-7; 9 nucleotides align to TRBD1. Trimming cost V 5 bases and J 4 bases; bases outside gene matches: 9. Germline V gives CDR1 SGHTA, CDR2 FQGTGA. The CDR3 is 15 amino acids. The DNA of the CDR3 is TGTGCCAGCAGCCTAGACGGGACAGGGCAGTACGAGCAGTACTTC. Translating it yields CASSLDGTGQYEQYF.

CDR3 residues: CASSLDGLAGNEQFF. In DNA form, the CDR3 reads TGTGCCAGCAGCTTAGACGGACTAGCCGGTAATGAGCAGTTCTTC. J is TRBJ2-1 and V is TRBV7-8; the match to TRBD2 covers 8 bases. The CDR3 sequence is 15 residues long. Per the germline V gene, CDR1 is SGHVS and CDR2 is FQNEAQ. Trimming removed 1 base from V and 7 bases from J; junction bases left unmatched: 6.

The chain carries TRBV28 and TRBJ1-4; D unclear. The V gene's germline CDR1 is MDHEN and CDR2 SYDVKM. Trimming shortened V by 4 bases and J by 7 bases, and 16 bases separated the two germline ends. The CDR3 loop spans 15 amino acids. The CDR3, as DNA: TGTGCCAGCAGTTCCACTATTGGAGTTGGTGAAAAACTGTTTTTT. Its protein product is CASSSTIGVGEKLFF. Full variable domain (missing parts from reference TRBV28 and TRBJ1-4): DVKVTQSSRYLVKRTGEKVFLECVQDMDHENMFWYRQDPGLGLRLIYFSYDVKMKEKGDIPEGYSVSREKKERFSLILESASTNQTSMYLCASSSTIGVGEKLFFGSGTQLSVL.

The CDR3 DNA follows: TGTGCCAGCAGTGAACAGCGGGGCGGGCGAGATGAGCAGTTCTTC. Translated, it gives CASSEQRGGRDEQFF. V and J are TRBV6-1 and TRBJ2-1, with 7 bases that match TRBD2. V dropped 2 bases and J dropped 8; count of bases not matched to a gene: 9. Per the germline V gene, CDR1 is MNHNS and CDR2 is SASEGT. The CDR3 runs to 15 residues.

This clone occurred once. V is TRBV7-2 and J is TRBJ2-3, with TRBD1 matching over 8 bases. In germline, CDR1 is SGHTA, CDR2 FQGNSA. With 5 bases clipped from V and 4 bases from J, the junction kept 8 bases outside the gene matches. This CDR3 spans 15 amino acids. The CDR3 loop is CASSRRQGSADTQYF. As DNA, the CDR3 is TGTGCCAGCAGCAGGAGACAGGGGTCGGCAGATACGCAGTATTTT.

For the CDR3, the DNA is TGTGCCAGTAAGAAGGGAAGTACCTATAATTCACCCCTCCACTTT. Residues: CASKKGSTYNSPLHF. The V gene is TRBV19, the J gene TRBJ1-6; no clear D gene. Trimming removed 7 bases at V and 2 bases at J, with 12 bases between. This CDR3 has 15 residues. The germline V gene encodes CDR1 LNHDA and CDR2 SQIVND (reference sequence).

The gene calls are TRBV30 and TRBJ1-3, with no clear D. V shed 3 bases and J shed 0 bases, with 15 bases lying between them. The length of the CDR3 is 16 residues. From germline, CDR1 is GTSNPN and CDR2 SVGIG (reference sequence). CDR3 bases: TGTGCCTGGAGAGAAACACGAATCAGCTCTGGAAACACCATATATTTT. Protein product: CAWRETRISSGNTIYF.